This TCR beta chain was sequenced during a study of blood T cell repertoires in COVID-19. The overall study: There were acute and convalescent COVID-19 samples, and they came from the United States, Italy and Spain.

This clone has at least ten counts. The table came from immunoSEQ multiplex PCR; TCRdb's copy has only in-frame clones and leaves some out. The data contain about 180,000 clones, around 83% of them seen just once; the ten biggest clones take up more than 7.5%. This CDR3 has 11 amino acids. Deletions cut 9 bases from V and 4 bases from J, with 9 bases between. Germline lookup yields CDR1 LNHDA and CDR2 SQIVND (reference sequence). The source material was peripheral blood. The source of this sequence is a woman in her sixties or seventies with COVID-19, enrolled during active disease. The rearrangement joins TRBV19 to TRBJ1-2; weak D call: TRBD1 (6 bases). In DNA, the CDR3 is TGTGCCAGCCAGGGGTCCTATGGCTACACCTTC. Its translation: CASQGSYGYTF. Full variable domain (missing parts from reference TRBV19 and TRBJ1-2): DGGITQSPKYLFRKEGQNVTLSCEQNLNHDAMYWYRQDPGQGLRLIYYSQIVNDFQKGDIAEGYSVSREKKESFPLTVTSAQKNPTAFYLCASQGSYGYTFGSGTRLTVV.